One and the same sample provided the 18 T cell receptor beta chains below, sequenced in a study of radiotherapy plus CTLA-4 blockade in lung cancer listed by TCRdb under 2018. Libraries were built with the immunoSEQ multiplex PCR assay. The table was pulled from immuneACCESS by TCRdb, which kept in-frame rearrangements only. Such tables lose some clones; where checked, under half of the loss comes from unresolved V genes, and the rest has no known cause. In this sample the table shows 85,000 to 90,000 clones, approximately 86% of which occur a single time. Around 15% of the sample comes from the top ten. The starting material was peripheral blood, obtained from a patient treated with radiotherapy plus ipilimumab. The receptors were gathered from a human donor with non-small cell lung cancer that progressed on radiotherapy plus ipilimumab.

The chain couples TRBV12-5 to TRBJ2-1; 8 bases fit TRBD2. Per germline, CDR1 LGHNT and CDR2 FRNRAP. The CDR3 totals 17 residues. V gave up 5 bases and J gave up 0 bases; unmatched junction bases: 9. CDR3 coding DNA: TGTGCTAGTGGTCACGCGGGAGGCCTGGCCTCCTACAATGAGCAGTTCTTC. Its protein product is CASGHAGGLASYNEQFF.

The CDR3 protein is CAISESSGMGTDTQYF. The CDR3 bases are TGTGCCATCAGTGAGTCTAGCGGGATGGGCACAGATACGCAGTATTTT. This chain uses TRBV10-3 with TRBJ2-3; 8 bases fit TRBD2. CDR3 size: 16 residues. The germline gives CDR1 ENHRY, CDR2 SYGVKD. V lost 0 bases, J lost 1 base, and 3 bases stayed unmatched.

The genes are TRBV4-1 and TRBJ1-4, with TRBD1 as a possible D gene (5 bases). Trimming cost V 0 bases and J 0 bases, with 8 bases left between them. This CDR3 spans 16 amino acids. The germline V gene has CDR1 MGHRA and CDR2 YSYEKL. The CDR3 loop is CASSQDGGTTNEKLFF. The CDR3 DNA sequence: TGCGCCAGCAGCCAAGATGGGGGGACAACTAATGAAAAACTGTTTTTT.

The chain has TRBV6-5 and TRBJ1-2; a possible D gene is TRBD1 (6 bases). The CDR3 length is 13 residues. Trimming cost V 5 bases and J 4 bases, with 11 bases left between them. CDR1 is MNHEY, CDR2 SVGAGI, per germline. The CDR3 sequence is CASSRGGRYGYTF. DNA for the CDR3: TGTGCCAGCAGTCGCGGGGGGCGCTATGGCTACACCTTC.

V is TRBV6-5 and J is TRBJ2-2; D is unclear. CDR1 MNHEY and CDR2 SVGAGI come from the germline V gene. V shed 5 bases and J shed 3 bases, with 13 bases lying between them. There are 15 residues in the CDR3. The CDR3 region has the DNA TGTGCCAGCAGTCCCGAAAGGCGAGACACCGGGGAGCTGTTTTTT. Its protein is CASSPERRDTGELFF.

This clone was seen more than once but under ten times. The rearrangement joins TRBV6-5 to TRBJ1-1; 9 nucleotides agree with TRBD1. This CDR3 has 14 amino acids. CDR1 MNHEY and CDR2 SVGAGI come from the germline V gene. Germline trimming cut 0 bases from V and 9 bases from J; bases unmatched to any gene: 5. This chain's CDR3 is CASSYSTGGGKAFF. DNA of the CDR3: TGTGCCAGCAGTTACTCGACAGGGGGTGGGAAAGCTTTCTTT.

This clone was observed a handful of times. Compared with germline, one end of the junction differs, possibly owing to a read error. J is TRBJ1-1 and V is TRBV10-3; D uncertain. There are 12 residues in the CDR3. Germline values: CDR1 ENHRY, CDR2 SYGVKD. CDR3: CAIRELNTEAFF. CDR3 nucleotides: TGTGCCATCAGGGAGTTGAACACTGAAGCTTTCTTT.

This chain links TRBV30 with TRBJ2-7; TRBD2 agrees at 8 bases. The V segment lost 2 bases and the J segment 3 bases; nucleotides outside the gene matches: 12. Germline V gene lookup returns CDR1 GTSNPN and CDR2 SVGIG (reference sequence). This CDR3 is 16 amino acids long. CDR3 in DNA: TGTGCCTGGAGTTCATTGGAGCGGGGGCCTTTCTACGAGCAGTACTTC. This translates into CAWSSLERGPFYEQYF.

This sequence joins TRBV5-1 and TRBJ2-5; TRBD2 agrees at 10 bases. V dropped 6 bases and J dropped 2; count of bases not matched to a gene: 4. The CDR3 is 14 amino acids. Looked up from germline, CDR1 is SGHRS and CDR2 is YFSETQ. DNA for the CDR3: TGCGCCAGCACCCAGACTAGCGGGCAAGAGACCCAGTACTTC. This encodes CASTQTSGQETQYF.

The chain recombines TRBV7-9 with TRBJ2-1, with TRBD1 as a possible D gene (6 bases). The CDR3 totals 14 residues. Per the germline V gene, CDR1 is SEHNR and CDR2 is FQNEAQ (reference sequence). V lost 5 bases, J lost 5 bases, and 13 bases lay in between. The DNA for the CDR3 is TGTGCCAGCAGCGTCGGGACACATAACAATGAGCAGTTCTTC. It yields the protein CASSVGTHNNEQFF.

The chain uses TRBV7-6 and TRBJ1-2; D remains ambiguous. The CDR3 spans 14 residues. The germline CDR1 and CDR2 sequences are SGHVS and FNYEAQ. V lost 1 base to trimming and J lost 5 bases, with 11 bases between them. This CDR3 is CASSLGAPSYGYTF. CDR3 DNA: TGTGCCAGCAGCTTAGGGGCGCCCTCGTATGGCTACACCTTC.

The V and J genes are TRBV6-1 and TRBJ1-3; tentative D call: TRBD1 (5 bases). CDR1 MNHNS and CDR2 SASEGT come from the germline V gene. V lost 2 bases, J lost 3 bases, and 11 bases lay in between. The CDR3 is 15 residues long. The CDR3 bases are TGTGCCAGCAGTGAACCAGGGTTGGGTGGAAACACCATATATTTT. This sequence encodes CASSEPGLGGNTIYF.

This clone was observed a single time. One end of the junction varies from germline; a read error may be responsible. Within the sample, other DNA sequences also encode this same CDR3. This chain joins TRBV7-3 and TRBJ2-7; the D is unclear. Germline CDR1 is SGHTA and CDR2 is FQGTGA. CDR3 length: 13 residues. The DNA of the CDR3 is TGTGCCAGCAGCTCCTCTCCTGTTGGAGAGCGGTACTTC. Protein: CASSSSPVGERYF.

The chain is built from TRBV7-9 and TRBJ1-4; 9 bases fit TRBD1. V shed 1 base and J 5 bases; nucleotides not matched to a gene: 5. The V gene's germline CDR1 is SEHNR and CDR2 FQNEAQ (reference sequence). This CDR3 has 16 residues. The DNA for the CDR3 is TGTGCCAGCAGCTTAGAGGGGACAGGGCCGAATGAAAAACTGTTTTTT. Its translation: CASSLEGTGPNEKLFF.

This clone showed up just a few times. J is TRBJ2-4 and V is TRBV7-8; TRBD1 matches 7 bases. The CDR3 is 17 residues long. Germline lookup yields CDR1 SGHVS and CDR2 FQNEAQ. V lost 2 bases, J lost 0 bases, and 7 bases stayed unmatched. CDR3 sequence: CASSLNDRALAKNIQYF. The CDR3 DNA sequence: TGTGCCAGCAGCTTAAACGACAGGGCCCTAGCCAAAAACATTCAGTACTTC.

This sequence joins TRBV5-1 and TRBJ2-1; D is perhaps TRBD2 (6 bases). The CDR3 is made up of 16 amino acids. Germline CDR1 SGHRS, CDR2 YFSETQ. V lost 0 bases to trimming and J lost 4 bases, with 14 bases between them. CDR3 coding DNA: TGCGCCAGCAGCTTGGCCGGGAGTGCGAATTACAATGAGCAGTTCTTC. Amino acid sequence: CASSLAGSANYNEQFF.

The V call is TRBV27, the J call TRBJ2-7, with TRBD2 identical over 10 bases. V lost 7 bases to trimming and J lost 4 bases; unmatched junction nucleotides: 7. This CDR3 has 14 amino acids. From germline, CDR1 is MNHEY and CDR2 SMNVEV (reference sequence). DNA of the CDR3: TGTGCCAGCACCCCAGCGGGAGGGCCGTACGAGCAGTACTTC. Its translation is CASTPAGGPYEQYF.

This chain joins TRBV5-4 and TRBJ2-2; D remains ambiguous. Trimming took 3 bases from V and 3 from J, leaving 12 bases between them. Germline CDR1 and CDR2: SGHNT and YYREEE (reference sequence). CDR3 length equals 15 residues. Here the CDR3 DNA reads TGTGCCAGCAGCTACTCTTCTTTGGACACCGGGGAGCTGTTTTTT. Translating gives CASSYSSLDTGELFF.